The 8 T cell receptor beta chains listed next were all sequenced from one sample in a study of Ad26.COV2.S vaccination and SARS-CoV-2 variants. Documented treatment: around 19 received Ad26.COV2.S at low or high dose, single or two shots; about 5 received placebo; per-sample allocation not given. Samples came from day 63 after the first vaccine or placebo injection. The protocol was immunoSEQ multiplex PCR, while the TCRdb copy is restricted to in-frame clones and leaves out a portion. The sample gives around 400,000 clones, about 80% of which show up once; more than 7% is in the top ten. Source: peripheral blood, taken in a trial of Ad26.COV2.S vaccine versus placebo. These receptors were taken from a person between 18 and 59 years old who received the Ad26.COV2.S COVID-19 vaccine or a placebo.

The chain is built from TRBV5-1 and TRBJ2-5; the D gene is possibly TRBD1 (6 bases). The CDR3 is 14 amino acids. Trimming took off 4 bases at V and 5 bases at J, with 15 bases between the two ends. The germline gives CDR1 SGHRS, CDR2 YFSETQ. The CDR3 loop is CASSIGQPGETQYF. The CDR3 DNA is TGCGCCAGCAGCATAGGACAGCCGGGGGAGACCCAGTACTTC.

The chain has TRBV11-2 and TRBJ2-5; 12 bases match TRBD2. Germline CDR1 is SGHAT and CDR2 is FQNNGV. V was clipped by 5 bases and J by 9 bases; unmatched bases: 10. CDR3 length equals 15 residues. CDR3 DNA sequence: TGTGCCAGCAGCCCCTGGACTAGCGGGGACCGGGCCCAGTACTTC. Amino acids: CASSPWTSGDRAQYF.

DNA for the CDR3: TGTGCCAGCAGGCCCGGGGGGCAGGGAGGGATCTATGGCTACACCTTC. Translated: CASRPGGQGGIYGYTF. The V gene is TRBV28, the J gene TRBJ1-2; weak D call: TRBD1 (6 bases). The germline gives CDR1 MDHEN, CDR2 SYDVKM. The germline V and J ends were trimmed by 6 bases and 4 bases, with 21 bases remaining between them. The CDR3 covers 16 residues.

The genes are TRBV9 and TRBJ1-2; D possibly corresponds to TRBD1 (5 bases). V dropped 0 bases and J dropped 5 bases, with 11 bases sitting between them. The germline V gene encodes CDR1 SGDLS and CDR2 YYNGEE. The CDR3 spans 14 residues. In DNA, the CDR3 is TGTGCCAGCAGCGTAGCCGTGGCAGGGTATGGCTACACCTTC. Protein: CASSVAVAGYGYTF.

This chain uses TRBV4-1 with TRBJ1-2, with TRBD1 matching over 8 bases. CDR1 and CDR2 from the germline V gene are MGHRA and YSYEKL. Trimming took 0 bases from V and 8 from J; bases not matched to a gene: 11. The CDR3 has 16 residues. CDR3 bases: TGCGCCAGCAGCCAAGAACCCCGACCGGACAGGGACGGCTACACCTTC. It is translated as CASSQEPRPDRDGYTF.

The V call is TRBV5-1, the J call TRBJ1-5; D unresolved. The CDR3 covers 15 residues. Germline V gene lookup returns CDR1 SGHRS and CDR2 YFSETQ. V dropped 0 bases and J dropped 3 bases, with 10 bases sitting between them. This chain's CDR3 is CASSLDPGNNQPQHF. The CDR3 nucleotides read TGCGCCAGCAGCTTGGATCCAGGAAACAATCAGCCCCAGCATTTT.

This chain joins TRBV9 and TRBJ2-3, with 9 bases fitting TRBD2. Germline CDR1 SGDLS, CDR2 YYNGEE. This CDR3 spans 15 amino acids. Losses at the gene ends were 1 base for V and 5 bases for J; bases not matched to a gene: 5. The CDR3 protein is CASSVRREGRDTQYF. CDR3 nucleotide sequence: TGTGCCAGCAGCGTACGGCGGGAGGGCCGAGATACGCAGTATTTT.

The chain employs TRBV15 and TRBJ2-2; no reliable D call. Looked up from germline, CDR1 is LNHNV and CDR2 is YYDKDF (reference sequence). Trimming cost V 1 base and J 8 bases, with 11 bases left between them. This CDR3 is 14 amino acids long. As DNA, the CDR3 is TGTGCCACCAGCAGAGTTACCGGTCCGGGGGAGCTGTTTTTT. The encoded protein is CATSRVTGPGELFF.